Below, 5 T cell receptor beta chains from the same sample are listed, as sequenced in a study of blood T cells in healthy people across ages. Next came a second PCR, run for about 7 to 12 cycles, which used a sample-barcoded 5' primer along with a J-beta primer mix. One entry per CDR3 protein, called by TCRdb with MiXCR from the 5' RACE reads. Here the sample spans approximately 900,000 distinct CDR3 sequences, 45% to 50% being singletons. Input material: blood. Every receptor here comes from a man younger than 45 in good health.

The chain recombines TRBV6-1 with TRBJ2-3; maybe TRBD1 (6 bases). CDR1 is MNHNS and CDR2 is SASEGT in the germline V gene. The CDR3 contains 14 residues. V gave up 1 base and J gave up 4 bases, with 9 bases separating them. CDR3 amino acids: CASSEGGTSDTQYF. CDR3 sequence (DNA): TGTGCCAGCAGTGAAGGAGGGACATCAGATACGCAGTATTTT.

The chain has TRBV27 and TRBJ1-1; 8 bases are shared with TRBD1. V was clipped by 5 bases and J by 2 bases; unmatched bases: 7. The CDR3 is 15 amino acids. Germline V gene lookup returns CDR1 MNHEY and CDR2 SMNVEV (reference sequence). The CDR3 DNA is TGTGCCAGCAGTCCCGAGGGACAGGTCAACACTGAAGCTTTCTTT. This codes for CASSPEGQVNTEAFF.

Only a few counts were recorded for this clonotype. This rearrangement joins TRBV4-3 to TRBJ1-1, with 7 bases matching TRBD1. This CDR3 comprises 15 residues. Germline CDR1 reads LGHNA; CDR2 reads YSLEER. With 6 bases clipped from V and 3 bases from J, the junction kept 10 bases outside the gene matches. This chain's CDR3 is CASSHSSTGHTEAFF. CDR3 coding DNA: TGCGCCAGCAGTCACTCGTCGACAGGGCACACTGAAGCTTTCTTT.

This clonotype has only one observation. The genes are TRBV6-7 and TRBJ2-5, with 7 positions matching TRBD2. TRBV6-7 is an ORF; its function is uncertain. The trim removed 2 bases at V and 3 bases at J, leaving 6 bases unmatched. The CDR3 spans 15 residues. The CDR3 reads CASSYGGREKETQYF. The DNA of the CDR3 is TGTGCCAGCAGTTACGGGGGGAGGGAGAAAGAGACCCAGTACTTC.

The chain is built from TRBV27 and TRBJ2-1, with TRBD2 identical over 7 bases. The germline V gene has CDR1 MNHEY and CDR2 SMNVEV (reference sequence). Losses at the gene ends were 3 bases for V and 10 bases for J; bases not matched to a gene: 6. This CDR3 contains 13 residues. CDR3 loop: CASSFLAEEEQFF. The CDR3 region has the DNA TGTGCCAGCAGTTTCCTAGCGGAGGAAGAGCAGTTCTTC.